A selection of T cell receptor beta chains follows, all from one sample in a study of response to subunit inactivated influenza vaccine. TCRdb independently ran MiXCR on the RT-PCR reads; one entry per CDR3 protein. The sample includes about 500,000 distinct CDR3 sequences, more than 15% of them seen just once. This specimen consisted of CD4+ T cells sorted from PBMCs, obtained roughly 24 months after vaccination. The receptors come from a man in his fifties or sixties who received an inactivated influenza vaccine. CDR3s include the opening cysteine and the closing phenylalanine or tryptophan. Each record gives: J gene, V gene, clone size, D gene, CDR3 DNA, CDR3 protein. A D gene is named only where the DNA matches it firmly. For some rows the clone size is stated as once, few or many, or as a class when expanded; others skip it.

TRBJ2-2 | TRBV4-2 | . | TRBD2 | TGTGCCAGCAGCCAAGAATTCGCTAGCGGGAGTGGCGGGGAGCTGTTTTTT | CASSQEFASGSGGELFF
TRBJ2-7 | TRBV5-1 | . | TRBD2 | TGCGCCAGCAGCTTGGGGGAAGCGGGAGACGAGCAGTACTTC | CASSLGEAGDEQYF
TRBJ2-7 | TRBV20-1 | . | . | TGCAGTGCTAGAGATGGCGACAGTTACTCCTACGAGCAGTACTTC | CSARDGDSYSYEQYF
TRBJ1-1 | TRBV10-3 | many | TRBD1 | TGTGCCATCAGGGGACAGGGGAACACTGAAGCTTTCTTT | CAIRGQGNTEAFF
TRBJ2-7 | TRBV10-3 | . | . | TGTGCCATACATCGGGACAAGACCTACGAGCAGTACTTC | CAIHRDKTYEQYF
TRBJ2-1 | TRBV3-1 | few | TRBD1 | TGTGCCAGCAGCCAGGCCAGACAGGGTGAGCAGTTCTTC | CASSQARQGEQFF
TRBJ2-3 | TRBV12-3/TRBV12-4 | many | . | TGTGCCAGCAGGCGTCTCACAGATACGCAGTATTTT | CASRRLTDTQYF
TRBJ2-3 | TRBV28 | . | . | TGTGCCAGCAACGTAGTGACCGATCCCACAGATACGCAGTATTTT | CASNVVTDPTDTQYF
TRBJ1-4 | TRBV12-3/TRBV12-4 | few | TRBD1 | TGTGCCAGCAGTCGACAGGGGGCTGGCGAAAAACTGTTTTTT | CASSRQGAGEKLFF
TRBJ2-7 | TRBV24-1 | . | . | TGTGCCACCAGTGAGGGGACCCACTACGAGCAGTACTTC | CATSEGTHYEQYF
TRBJ2-7 | TRBV29-1 | . | . | TGCAGCGTTGCTGAGCAGGCACAGACTTACGAGCAGTACTTC | CSVAEQAQTYEQYF
TRBJ1-5 | TRBV7-2 | few | . | TGTGCCAGCACCGCGCGAGAAGGTGGCAATCAGCCCCAGCATTTT | CASTAREGGNQPQHF
TRBJ2-5 | TRBV4-3 | . | TRBD2 | TGCGCCAGCAGCCAAGAAGGTTCGTGGCTAGCGGGAGCTGAGACCCAGTACTTC | CASSQEGSWLAGAETQYF
TRBJ2-7 | TRBV12-3/TRBV12-4 | few | . | TGTGCCAGCAGTTTTCGCGGCAACTACGAGCAGTACTTC | CASSFRGNYEQYF
TRBJ2-7 | TRBV21-1 | . | . | TGTGCCAGCAGCCCCGCGCGGATGGCCTACGAGCAGTACTTC | CASSPARMAYEQYF
TRBJ2-3 | TRBV29-1 | few | TRBD1 | TGCAGCGTTGGAGGGAGACAGGGGGTCAATACGCAGTATTTT | CSVGGRQGVNTQYF
TRBJ2-1 | TRBV7-2 | . | . | TGTGCCAGCAGCACCAGGGGGGCCCCCTACAATGAGCAGTTCTTC | CASSTRGAPYNEQFF
TRBJ2-7 | TRBV5-1 | . | TRBD1 | TGCGCCAGCAGCCTCGGGACAGGGGGCCGGGAGCAGTACTTC | CASSLGTGGREQYF
TRBJ2-1 | TRBV20-1 | . | TRBD2 | TGCAGTGCTAGGGAAATAGCGGGAGGGAGACTAAATGAGCAGTTCTTC | CSAREIAGGRLNEQFF
TRBJ2-3 | TRBV20-1 | few | TRBD2 | TGCAGTGCTAGAGATGCGGGGGGCGGCACAGATACGCAGTATTTT | CSARDAGGGTDTQYF
TRBJ2-5 | TRBV2 | few | . | TGTGCCAGCACGGGACGGTTTGATGAGACCCAGTACTTC | CASTGRFDETQYF
TRBJ1-4 | TRBV28 | . | . | TGTGCCAGCAGTTTGAAGCGTGAAAAACTGTTTTTT | CASSLKREKLFF
TRBJ2-6 | TRBV24-1 | . | . | TGTGCCACCAGTGATTCGGACGGCTCGTCGGGGGCCAACGTCCTGACTTTC | CATSDSDGSSGANVLTF
TRBJ2-7 | TRBV20-1 | . | TRBD1 | TGCAGTGCTACCCGGGACAGGCTTTGGGGCGAGCAGTACTTC | CSATRDRLWGEQYF
TRBJ2-7 | TRBV4-2 | . | . | TGTGCCAGCAGCCCTCAGGGGGTCAGGGGGGGATACGAGCAGTACTTC | CASSPQGVRGGYEQYF
TRBJ1-4 | TRBV6-5 | . | . | TGTGCCAGCAGTTACGGAGGGAGAGCTAATGAAAAACTGTTTTTT | CASSYGGRANEKLFF
TRBJ1-4 | TRBV29-1 | once | TRBD1 | TGCAGCGTCGCCGGGACAGGGGGCGAAAAACTGTTTTTT | CSVAGTGGEKLFF
TRBJ2-1 | TRBV28 | few | . | TGTGCCAGCAGACCATATAGCGGGACAGGTACCAATGAGCAGTTCTTC | CASRPYSGTGTNEQFF
TRBJ2-4 | TRBV12-3/TRBV12-4 | . | TRBD2 | TGTGCCAGCAGTTTAGGAGGGGCTAGCGGCAAAAACATTCAGTACTTC | CASSLGGASGKNIQYF
TRBJ2-1 | TRBV28 | . | . | TGTGCCAGCAGTTCCTTTACCTACAATGAGCAGTTCTTC | CASSSFTYNEQFF
TRBJ2-3 | TRBV27 | . | . | TGTGCCAGCAGTTTAAAGTTGAACACAGATACGCAGTATTTT | CASSLKLNTDTQYF
TRBJ2-7 | TRBV9 | . | . | TGTGCCAGCAGCGTAGTTCCAGACCCCTACGAGCAGTACTTC | CASSVVPDPYEQYF
TRBJ2-1 | TRBV4-3 | . | TRBD2 | TGCGCCAGCAGCCTCCGGTGGGTAGCGGGAGACCCCTACAATGAGCAGTTCTTC | CASSLRWVAGDPYNEQFF
TRBJ1-1 | TRBV7-6 | . | . | TGTGCCAGCAGCTCTAGGCAGGGAGCCACTGAAGCTTTCTTT | CASSSRQGATEAFF
TRBJ2-7 | TRBV3-1 | few | . | TGTGCCAGCAGCCCAGATCTCCCGGGTCTCGGCTACTACGAGCAGTACTTC | CASSPDLPGLGYYEQYF
TRBJ2-3 | TRBV5-1 | . | . | TGCGCCAGCAGCTTGGGGTCTTCGCCTATCACAGATACGCAGTATTTT | CASSLGSSPITDTQYF
TRBJ2-7 | TRBV6-2/TRBV6-3 | few | . | TGTGCCAGCAGTTACCTACAGGGTGAGAAGTACTTC | CASSYLQGEKYF
TRBJ1-4 | TRBV10-3 | many | . | TGTGCCATCAGTGAGTTCAGAGGACGGGGAACTAATGAAAAACTGTTTTTT | CAISEFRGRGTNEKLFF
TRBJ1-1 | TRBV15 | . | TRBD1 | TGTGCCACCCGGACAGGGCTAACCACTGAAGCTTTCTTT | CATRTGLTTEAFF
TRBJ2-5 | TRBV7-2 | few | . | TGTGCCAGCACCCCACTATCCTCCTCAGAGACCCAGTACTTC | CASTPLSSSETQYF
TRBJ1-4 | TRBV12-3/TRBV12-4 | few | . | TGTGCCAGCACCCCGGGGGGGGGAACTAATGAAAAACTGTTTTTT | CASTPGGGTNEKLFF
TRBJ2-3 | TRBV10-2 | few | . | TGCGCCAGCAGCGCACCCTACACAGGCACAGATACGCAGTATTTT | CASSAPYTGTDTQYF